The clone carrying this TCR beta chain was picked up a small number of times. This sample is drawn from a study of technical replicates of blood from several donors. TCRdb keeps only in-frame clones here, not all; method: immunoSEQ multiplex PCR. Of some 70,000 clones in the sample, about nine tenths are singletons; the top ten hold roughly 5%. Germline CDR1 LGHNA, CDR2 YNFKEQ. Deletions cut 6 bases from V and 8 bases from J, with 16 bases between. CDR3 length: 13 amino acids. The TCR sequence derives from a human donor in good health. Some clones in this sample may be carry-over from other donors' samples. The sequencing sample was made of PBMCs. The chain employs TRBV4-2 and TRBJ1-2, with D possibly TRBD1 on 6 matching bases. In DNA, the CDR3 is TGTGCCAGCAGTCGGACAGATACTCCCGGCTACACCTTC. It is translated as CASSRTDTPGYTF.